The 8 T cell receptor beta chains in this list originate from one sample, sequenced in a study of blood T cell repertoires in COVID-19. Measured with immunoSEQ multiplex PCR; TCRdb has only the in-frame clones, and not every one. The table includes tens of thousands of clones, approximately 91% detected once. The sequencing sample was made of peripheral blood. These TCRs come from a man between 50 and 59 years old with active COVID-19.

The genes are TRBV7-2 and TRBJ2-2; 7 bases match TRBD1. After removal of 2 bases from V and 1 base from J, the junction contained 1 base not matched to a gene. Looked up from germline, CDR1 is SGHTA and CDR2 is FQGNSA. The CDR3 consists of 15 residues. CDR3 sequence: CASSLRQGNTGELFF. The CDR3 nucleotides read TGTGCCAGCAGCTTAAGACAGGGGAACACCGGGGAGCTGTTTTTT.

CDR3 region: CASSPTFGGWKLFF. Written as DNA, the CDR3 is TGCGCCAGCAGCCCCACATTTGGGGGCTGGAAACTGTTTTTT. The chain is built from TRBV4-1 and TRBJ1-4; a possible D gene is TRBD1 (6 bases). The length of the CDR3 is 14 residues. Trimming left V 4 bases short and J 11 bases short, with 17 bases between. Per the germline V gene, CDR1 is MGHRA and CDR2 is YSYEKL.

In this sample, this clone turned up a few times. The chain has TRBV27 and TRBJ2-6; D is uncertain. The V end lost 5 bases, the J end lost 0 bases, and 8 bases lay between the germline ends. This CDR3 spans 15 amino acids. Germline assignment: CDR1 MNHEY and CDR2 SMNVEV (reference sequence). CDR3 in amino acids: CASSQASSGANVLTF. The CDR3, as DNA: TGTGCCAGCAGTCAGGCAAGCTCTGGGGCCAACGTCCTGACTTTC.

This chain connects TRBV2 to TRBJ2-4; maybe TRBD1 (5 bases). Per the germline V gene, CDR1 is SNHLY and CDR2 is FYNNEI. The CDR3 is made up of 13 amino acids. Trimming stripped 8 bases from V and 3 bases from J, with 11 bases between. This chain's CDR3 is CASLEGVKNIQYF. CDR3 nucleotide sequence: TGTGCCAGCCTAGAAGGGGTCAAAAACATTCAGTACTTC.

The chain recombines TRBV12-5 with TRBJ2-5; 8 nucleotides match TRBD1. V shed 4 bases, J shed 1 base, and the junction held 20 bases outside the gene matches. CDR3 length equals 20 residues. Germline assignment: CDR1 LGHNT and CDR2 FRNRAP. CDR3 bases: TGTGCTAGTGGTTCGGACTCCGGGACAGGCTCTATCGTGGGCCAAGAGACCCAGTACTTC. As protein: CASGSDSGTGSIVGQETQYF.

The chain is built from TRBV11-3 and TRBJ1-2, with D possibly matching TRBD1 (5 bases). CDR1 and CDR2 (germline): SGHNT, YENEEA. With 2 bases removed from V and 4 bases from J, the gap between germline ends came to 11 bases. This CDR3 is built from 14 residues. The DNA of the CDR3 is TGTGCCAGCAGCTTACAGCAGGGCCCCTATGGCTACACCTTC. Amino acids: CASSLQQGPYGYTF.

CDR3 nucleotides: TGTGCCAGCAGTGAAGTGGGGGCTGGGGAGCAGTACTTC. Its protein is CASSEVGAGEQYF. The rearrangement links TRBV2 to TRBJ2-7; possibly TRBD1 for D (6 bases). Germline CDR1 SNHLY, CDR2 FYNNEI. Trimming pared 1 base from V and 7 bases from J, leaving 11 bases between. This CDR3 spans 13 amino acids.

The chain couples TRBV21-1 to TRBJ2-7; the table assigns TRBD2, which was not confirmed against the DNA. TRBV21-1 is given as a pseudogene. CDR3 length equals 17 residues. CDR3 region: CASSEGGLAGLLDEQYF. The CDR3 coding sequence is TGTGCCAGCAGCGAGGGGGGACTAGCGGGACTCTTGGACGAGCAGTACTTC.